Reported below is one T cell receptor (beta chain). No antigen is known for it. There are no base qualities to consult, and no much larger clone falls within one base. The data stem from a study of T cell responses to AZD1222 COVID-19 vaccine (dated by TCRdb to the early 2020s). Study-level background: AZD1222 recipients with second doses at about 4 weeks or about 12 weeks were pooled, because spike-specific TCR depth and breadth did not differ between schedules. Enrollment into the trials was organized by age into subgroups of 18-55, 56-69 and 70-plus years, and those subgroups contained around 150, 28 and 57 TCR-sequenced participants, respectively. A total of about 230 trial participants underwent TCR sequencing, of whom around 200 received two doses of AZD1222 and around 25 received two doses of the MenACWY control vaccine.

V is pared back by 1 base and J by 4 bases, with 16 bases lying between the germline termini. Sequences MGHRA (CDR1) and YSYEKL (CDR2) are obtained from the germline V gene. The CDR3, from cysteine to phenylalanine, totals 17 residues. Only the CDR3 region is kept as DNA, spanning 51 bases read in frame from base 1. The CDR3 regions of human TCRbeta chains were subjected to immunosequencing. The paper's processing steps were these. TCRs in the repertoires were compared against a reference library of SARS-CoV-2-specific TCRs that had been generated with the MIRA antigen-specificity platform. Breadth meant the fraction of unique TCRs that were SARS-CoV-2-associated, whereas depth meant the fraction of total T cells that were SARS-CoV-2-associated. Each spike-specific TCR was assigned to its reactive spike region and to a CD4 or CD8 class using the MIRA data. Log10-transformed breadth and depth values were compared by one-way ANOVA with Sidak's multiple comparisons tests. TCRdb obtained this table from immuneACCESS and retained in-frame rearrangements with V and J assigned. These tables miss some clones; where compared with another copy, unresolved V genes account for less than half of the shortfall, and the remainder is unexplained. The D gene and trimming were derived from the DNA, and the V and J assignments and clone size from that table. Recorded for this sample are around 200,000 clones; 85% to 95% of them occurred a single time. The ten most abundant clones make up approximately 4% of the sample.

Reading the label with the study, this specimen's time point is: baseline before first vaccination. The vaccinee samples were drawn from two UK trials, COV001 and COV002, one of which was a single-blind randomized controlled phase 2/3 trial testing AZD1222 (ChAdOx1 nCoV-19) in healthy adults. For TCRbeta chain sequencing, PBMC samples were collected from trial participants at day 0 and at day 28 after the second dose. Here is what the overall study found, with its caveats: Reportedly, close to half of the unique spike-specific TCRs recognized epitopes lying outside the regions that are mutated in the B.1.351 and B.1.1.7 variants. Conclusions about previously exposed vaccinees are limited because only six or seven AZD1222 recipients were SARS-CoV-2 seropositive at baseline. Because no day 14 peak-response samples were available, repertoires were characterized only after the peak T cell response. Vaccine-associated CD4 TCRs spanned the whole spike protein, with dominant responses in regions 160-218 and 743-854. After two AZD1222 doses, both the breadth and the depth of spike-specific TCRs were significantly higher than at day 0 and than in MenACWY recipients. Most participants were white British and females outnumbered males, and the authors suggested that clonal diversity may have been underestimated. The 56-69-year group was small, and its depth increase did not reach significance, likely because of low power.

The chain is encoded by TRBV4-1 joined to TRBJ1-4, with TRBD1 tentatively as D gene (5 bases match). Material: peripheral blood, obtained on day 0 of AZD1222 vaccination. The TCR originated in an adult in good health. This receptor has the CDR3 CASSQVQFRQSNEKLFF. The bases read TGCGCCAGCAGCCAAGTTCAGTTCAGACAGAGTAATGAAAAACTGTTTTTT.